This TCR beta chain was recorded in a study of T cell responses to AZD1222 COVID-19 vaccine. Study-wide findings and caveats: Vaccination with two AZD1222 doses was followed by a rise in Spike-specific TCR breadth and depth. Only 5 or 6 individuals given AZD1222 were seropositive at baseline.

Germline assignment: CDR1 DFQATT and CDR2 SNEGSKA (reference sequence). The CDR3 contains 11 residues. V was shortened by 5 bases and J by 0 bases, with 3 bases between the two germline ends. As concerns this clone: The antigen is undetermined. This sample includes further DNA sequences coding for the same CDR3.

Measured with immunoSEQ multiplex PCR; TCRdb has only the in-frame clones, and not every one. The data hold 66,000 or so clones, with 79% observed a single time. The rearrangement links TRBV20-1 to TRBJ2-3; D is unclear. Material: peripheral blood, obtained on day 0 of MenACWY control vaccination. The clonotype was recovered from an adult in good health. The CDR3 is CSAASTDTQYF. CDR3 DNA: TGCAGTGCTGCTAGCACAGATACGCAGTATTTT.